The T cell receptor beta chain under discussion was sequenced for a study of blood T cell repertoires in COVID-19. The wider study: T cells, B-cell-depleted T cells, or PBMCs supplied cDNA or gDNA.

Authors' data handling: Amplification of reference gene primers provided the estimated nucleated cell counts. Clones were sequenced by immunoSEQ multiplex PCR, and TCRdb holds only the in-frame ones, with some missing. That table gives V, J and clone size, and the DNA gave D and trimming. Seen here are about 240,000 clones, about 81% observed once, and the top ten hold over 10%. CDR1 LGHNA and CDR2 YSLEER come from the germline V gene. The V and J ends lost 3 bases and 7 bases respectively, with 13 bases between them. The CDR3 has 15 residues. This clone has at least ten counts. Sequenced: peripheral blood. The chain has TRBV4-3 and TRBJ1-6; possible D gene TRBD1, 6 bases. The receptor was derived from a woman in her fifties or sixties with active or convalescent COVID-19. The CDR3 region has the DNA TGCGCCAGCAGCCAGACCGGGACACCCAATTCACCCCTCCACTTT. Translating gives CASSQTGTPNSPLHF.